One sample yielded the 9 T cell receptor beta chains listed below, sequenced in a study of shared clonotypes between healthy human individuals. Measured with immunoSEQ multiplex PCR; TCRdb has only the in-frame clones, and not every one. The sample lists some 1.5 million clones; roughly 96% were seen once. Sequenced input: naive CD4+ T cells sorted from blood. Stated subset: CD45RA+ positively selected. Receptor source: a young man in good health.

The DNA for the CDR3 is TGTGCCAGCAGCGTAGGGACCGGGGGGAATGAGCAGTTCTTC. Amino acids: CASSVGTGGNEQFF. The chain joins TRBV9 to TRBJ2-1; 7 positions agree with TRBD2. The V gene end was trimmed by 0 bases and the J gene end by 7 bases; junction bases not matched to a gene: 4. This CDR3 contains 14 residues. The V gene's germline CDR1 is SGDLS and CDR2 YYNGEE.

This clone was observed a single time. The rearrangement uses TRBV28 and TRBJ2-3; D call uncertain. Trimming shortened V by 4 bases and J by 2 bases, and 10 bases separated the two germline ends. The CDR3 consists of 14 residues. CDR1 and CDR2 from the germline V gene are MDHEN and SYDVKM. The CDR3 bases are TGTGCCAGCAGTTCCTTAGGGCACACAGATACGCAGTATTTT. Protein sequence: CASSSLGHTDTQYF.

As to this clone: The same CDR3 arises from other DNA sequences in this sample as well. The chain combines TRBV18 with TRBJ2-1; 7 nucleotides line up with TRBD2. The CDR3 loop spans 15 amino acids. V gave up 2 bases and J gave up 0 bases; unmatched junction bases: 1. The germline V gene encodes CDR1 KGHSH and CDR2 LQKENI. The CDR3 spells CASSPSGASYNEQFF. For the CDR3, the DNA is TGTGCCAGCTCACCAAGCGGGGCCTCCTACAATGAGCAGTTCTTC.

The rearrangement links TRBV29-1 to TRBJ2-7; maybe TRBD1 (5 bases). The germline V gene encodes CDR1 SQVTM and CDR2 ANQGSEA. V was clipped by 1 base and J by 1 base, with 8 bases between them. The CDR3 totals 13 residues. CDR3 residues: CSVEGRVSYEQYF. In DNA, the CDR3 is TGCAGCGTTGAAGGCAGGGTGTCCTACGAGCAGTACTTC.

This clone was recorded once. The chain links TRBV14 to TRBJ2-2, with a weak D call TRBD1 (5 bases). This CDR3 is 17 amino acids long. Germline CDR1 reads SGHDN; CDR2 reads FVKESK. V shed 0 bases and J shed 3 bases, with 14 bases lying between them. DNA for the CDR3: TGTGCCAGCAGCCAAGATCCGCACAGGAGCGACACCGGGGAGCTGTTTTTT. Residues: CASSQDPHRSDTGELFF.

This rearrangement joins TRBV5-5 to TRBJ1-3, with D hard to call. This CDR3 is built from 11 residues. Per the germline V gene, CDR1 is SGHKS and CDR2 is YYEKEE (reference sequence). Deletions cut 2 bases from V and 6 bases from J, with 3 bases between. The CDR3 is CASSFENTIYF. Written as DNA, the CDR3 is TGTGCCAGCAGCTTTGAAAACACCATATATTTT.

The genes are TRBV5-1 and TRBJ2-3; 7 bases are a match to TRBD2. The germline CDR1 and CDR2 sequences are SGHRS and YFSETQ. Trimming cost V 0 bases and J 3 bases; bases outside gene matches: 4. The CDR3 extends over 15 amino acids. CDR3 in DNA: TGCGCCAGCAGCTTGGCCAAAGCGGGAACAGATACGCAGTATTTT. The encoded protein is CASSLAKAGTDTQYF. Supplemented by reference TRBV5-1 and TRBJ2-3, the full variable domain reads KAGVTQTPRYLIKTRGQQVTLSCSPISGHRSVSWYQQTPGQGLQFLFEYFSETQRNKGNFPGRFSGRQFSNSRSEMNVSTLELGDSALYLCASSLAKAGTDTQYFGPGTRLTVL.

This chain joins TRBV11-2 and TRBJ1-1; 10 positions agree with TRBD1. This CDR3 has 13 amino acids. Germline V gene sequence: CDR1 SGHAT, CDR2 FQNNGV. V was pared by 5 bases and J by 5 bases, with 2 bases of the junction left unmatched. CDR3 amino acids: CASSQDRGTEAFF. DNA of the CDR3: TGTGCCAGCAGCCAGGACAGGGGGACTGAAGCTTTCTTT.

The CDR3 sequence is CASSWIGQGCNQPQHF. CDR3 nucleotide sequence: TGTGCCAGCAGCTGGATAGGACAGGGTTGCAATCAGCCCCAGCATTTT. This chain links TRBV21-1 with TRBJ1-5; TRBD1, the table's D call, was not compared with the DNA. TRBV21-1 is a pseudogene. The CDR3 extends over 16 amino acids.